This TCR beta chain was sequenced during a study of T cell responses to AZD1222 COVID-19 vaccine. Using immunoSEQ multiplex PCR, the repertoire was profiled, and TCRdb retains in-frame clones only, with some absent. The table records around 180,000 clones, 85% to 90% of them present only once. V lost 0 bases to trimming and J lost 6 bases, with 9 bases between them. This CDR3 has 13 residues. The germline CDR1 and CDR2 sequences are SGHKS and YYEKEE (reference sequence). The TCR originated in an adult in good health. Sequencing was performed on peripheral blood, taken on day 0 of AZD1222 vaccination. The chain is built from TRBV5-5 and TRBJ1-1, with D uncertain. The CDR3 bases are TGTGCCAGCAGCTTGGTTGTGGAGGCTGAAGCTTTCTTT. Its translation: CASSLVVEAEAFF.